The 6 T cell receptor beta chains given below trace back to one sample, sequenced in a study of shared clonotypes between healthy human individuals. Clones were read by immunoSEQ multiplex PCR, and TCRdb kept only the in-frame ones, dropping some. This repertoire shows over a million clones, 75% to 80% found once; its top ten account for more than 0.45%. Sequenced material: memory CD4+ T cells from PBMCs. Subset indicated: CD45RA-negative fraction. These receptors were taken from a man aged 18 to 29 in good health. Some clones in this sample may be carry-over from other donors' samples.

The chain is built from TRBV6-6 and TRBJ2-7; unclear D gene. This CDR3 is 12 amino acids long. V shed 2 bases and J shed 5 bases, with 7 bases lying between them. Germline CDR1 is MNHNY and CDR2 is SVGAGI (reference sequence). The CDR3 here is CASSYGANEQYF. The CDR3 coding sequence is TGTGCCAGCAGTTACGGCGCGAACGAGCAGTACTTC.

In this sample, this clone turned up a few times. This sample includes further DNA sequences coding for the same CDR3. The CDR3 DNA is TGTGCCAGTAGTATAGTCGGCGATTACAATGAGCAGTTCTTC. Translating it yields CASSIVGDYNEQFF. This rearrangement joins TRBV19 to TRBJ2-1, with D hard to call. The germline V gene encodes CDR1 LNHDA and CDR2 SQIVND (reference sequence). There are 14 residues in the CDR3. Trimming took off 1 base at V and 4 bases at J, with 8 bases between the two ends.

The chain joins TRBV7-3 to TRBJ1-3; D is uncertain. V dropped 3 bases and J dropped 0 bases, with 6 bases sitting between them. CDR1 is SGHTA and CDR2 is FQGTGA in the germline V gene. This CDR3 has 14 residues. CDR3 amino acids: CASSFLDSGNTIYF. The CDR3 DNA sequence: TGTGCCAGCAGCTTTCTGGACTCTGGAAACACCATATATTTT.

The V and J genes are TRBV15 and TRBJ2-7, with a possible D match to TRBD1 (5 bases). Trimming pared 4 bases from V and 1 base from J, leaving 14 bases between. Germline CDR1 and CDR2: LNHNV and YYDKDF (reference sequence). The CDR3 spans 15 residues. CDR3 sequence (DNA): TGTGCCACCAGCACGCCCGTGGGGCGATCCTACGAGCAGTACTTC. Translating it yields CATSTPVGRSYEQYF.

The table lists this clone with a count of one. This chain joins TRBV6-4 and TRBJ2-1, with 15 bases lining up with TRBD2. The germline V gene encodes CDR1 MRHNA and CDR2 SNTAGT. CDR3 length: 18 amino acids. The V and J ends lost 4 bases and 0 bases, in that order; junction bases with no gene match: 4. The DNA for the CDR3 is TGTGCCAGCAGTGGAGGGACTAGCGGGAGGAGCTCCTACAATGAGCAGTTCTTC. Its translation: CASSGGTSGRSSYNEQFF.

The V call is TRBV2, the J call TRBJ2-5; D tentatively reads TRBD1 or TRBD2 (6 bases each). The J call may be in error: the DNA end matches TRBJ2-7 better. Per germline, CDR1 SNHLY and CDR2 FYNNEI. CDR3 length: 16 residues. The CDR3 spells CASSPAKGGVPGEQYF. DNA of the CDR3: TGTGCCAGCAGTCCCGCAAAGGGGGGTGTTCCAGGCGAGCAGTACTTC.